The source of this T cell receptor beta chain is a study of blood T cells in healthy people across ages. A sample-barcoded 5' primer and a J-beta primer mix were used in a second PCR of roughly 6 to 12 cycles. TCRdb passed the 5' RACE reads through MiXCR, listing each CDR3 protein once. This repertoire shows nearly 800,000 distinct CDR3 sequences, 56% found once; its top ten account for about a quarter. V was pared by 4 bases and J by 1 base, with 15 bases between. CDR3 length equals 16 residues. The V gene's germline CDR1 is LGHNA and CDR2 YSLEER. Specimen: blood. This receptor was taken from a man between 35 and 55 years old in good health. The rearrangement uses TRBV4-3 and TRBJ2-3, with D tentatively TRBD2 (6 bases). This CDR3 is CASSPRGAGGTDTQYF. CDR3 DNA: TGCGCCAGCAGCCCCCGGGGAGCGGGTGGCACAGATACGCAGTATTTT.